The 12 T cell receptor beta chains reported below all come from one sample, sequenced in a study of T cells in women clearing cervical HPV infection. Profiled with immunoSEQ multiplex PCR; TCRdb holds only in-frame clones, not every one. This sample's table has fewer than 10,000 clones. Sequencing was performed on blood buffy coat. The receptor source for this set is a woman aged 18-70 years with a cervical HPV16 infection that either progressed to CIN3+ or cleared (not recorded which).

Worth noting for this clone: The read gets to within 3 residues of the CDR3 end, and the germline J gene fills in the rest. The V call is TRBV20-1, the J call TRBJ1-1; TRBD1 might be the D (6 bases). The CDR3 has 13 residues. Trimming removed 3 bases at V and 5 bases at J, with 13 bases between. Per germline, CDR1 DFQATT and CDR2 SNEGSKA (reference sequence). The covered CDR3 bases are TGCAGTGCTAGCAGGGGTTGGGGGACTGAA. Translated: CSASRGWGTE. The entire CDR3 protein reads CSASRGWGTEAFF.

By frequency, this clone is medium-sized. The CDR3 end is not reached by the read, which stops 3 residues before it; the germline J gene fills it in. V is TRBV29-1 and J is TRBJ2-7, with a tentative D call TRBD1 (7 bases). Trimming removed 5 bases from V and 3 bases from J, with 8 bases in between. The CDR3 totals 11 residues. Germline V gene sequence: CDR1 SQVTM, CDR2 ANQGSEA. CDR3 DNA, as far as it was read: TGCAGCGTTCAGGGGGGCTACGAG. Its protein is CSVQGGYE. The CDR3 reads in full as CSVQGGYEQYF.

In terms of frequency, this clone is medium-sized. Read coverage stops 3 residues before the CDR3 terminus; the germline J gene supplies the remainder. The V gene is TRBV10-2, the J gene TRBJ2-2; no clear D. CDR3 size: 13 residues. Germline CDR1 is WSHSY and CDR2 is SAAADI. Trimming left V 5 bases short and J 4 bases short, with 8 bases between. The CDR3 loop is CASSWQSTGELFF. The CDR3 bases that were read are TGCGCCAGCAGTTGGCAGAGCACCGGGGAG.

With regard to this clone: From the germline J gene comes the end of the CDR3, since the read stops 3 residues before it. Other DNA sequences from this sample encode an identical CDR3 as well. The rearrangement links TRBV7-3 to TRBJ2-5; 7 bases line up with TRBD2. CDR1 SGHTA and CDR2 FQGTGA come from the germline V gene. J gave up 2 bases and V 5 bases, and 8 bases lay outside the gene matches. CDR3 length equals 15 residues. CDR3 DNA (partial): TGTGCCAGCAGCCCCGCACGGGGGGTACAAGAGACC. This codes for CASSPARGVQET. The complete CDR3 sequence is CASSPARGVQETQYF.

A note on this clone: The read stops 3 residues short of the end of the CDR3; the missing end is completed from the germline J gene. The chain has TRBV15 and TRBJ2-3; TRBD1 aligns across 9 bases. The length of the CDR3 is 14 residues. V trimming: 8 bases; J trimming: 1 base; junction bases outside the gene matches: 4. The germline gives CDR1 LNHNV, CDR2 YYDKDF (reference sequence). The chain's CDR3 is CATQTGGGTDTQYF. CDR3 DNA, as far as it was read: TGTGCCACCCAGACAGGGGGTGGCACAGATACG.

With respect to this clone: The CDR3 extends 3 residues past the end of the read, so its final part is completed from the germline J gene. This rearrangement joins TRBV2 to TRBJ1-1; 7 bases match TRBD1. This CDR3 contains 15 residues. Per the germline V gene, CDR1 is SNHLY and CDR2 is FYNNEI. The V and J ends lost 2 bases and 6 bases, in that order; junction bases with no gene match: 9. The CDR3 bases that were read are TGTGCCAGCAGTGAAACAGGGGCGAGGTACCCTGAA. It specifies CASSETGARYPE. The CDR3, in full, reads CASSETGARYPEAFF.

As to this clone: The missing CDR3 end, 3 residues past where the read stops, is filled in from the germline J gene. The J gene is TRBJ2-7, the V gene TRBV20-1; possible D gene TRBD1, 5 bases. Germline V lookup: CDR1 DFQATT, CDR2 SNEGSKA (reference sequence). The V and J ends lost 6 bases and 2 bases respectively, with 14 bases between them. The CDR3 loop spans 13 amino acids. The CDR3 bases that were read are TGCAGTGCCACCCTGACAGACCCCTACGAG. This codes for CSATLTDPYE. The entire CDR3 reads CSATLTDPYEQYF.

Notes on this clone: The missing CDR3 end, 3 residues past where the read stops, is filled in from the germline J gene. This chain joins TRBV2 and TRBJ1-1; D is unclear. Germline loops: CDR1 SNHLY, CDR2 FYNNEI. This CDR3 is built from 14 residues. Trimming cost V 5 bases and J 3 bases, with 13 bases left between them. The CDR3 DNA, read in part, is TGTGCCAGCAGTCACCTATCACGAGACACTGAA. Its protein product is CASSHLSRDTE. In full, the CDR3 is CASSHLSRDTEAFF.

The CDR3: CATSRIEKQGSGVYEQYF. CDR3 bases read: TGTGCCACCAGCAGAATAGAGAAACAGGGATCAGGCGTCTACGAG. The rearrangement joins TRBV15 to TRBJ2-7; D may be TRBD1 (6 bases). The sequenced fragment ends 3 residues before the CDR3 boundary, so the rest is inferred from the germline J gene. The length of the CDR3 is 18 residues. Germline CDR1 reads LNHNV; CDR2 reads YYDKDF (reference sequence). V was cut by 2 bases and J by 3 bases, with 23 bases left in between.

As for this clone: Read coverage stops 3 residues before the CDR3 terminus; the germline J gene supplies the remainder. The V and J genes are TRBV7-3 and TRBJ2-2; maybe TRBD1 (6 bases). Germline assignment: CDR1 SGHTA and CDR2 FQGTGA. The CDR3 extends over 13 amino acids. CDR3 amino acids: CASSAGQYSPLFF. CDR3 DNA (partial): TGTGCCAGCAGCGCCGGACAGTATTCACCG.

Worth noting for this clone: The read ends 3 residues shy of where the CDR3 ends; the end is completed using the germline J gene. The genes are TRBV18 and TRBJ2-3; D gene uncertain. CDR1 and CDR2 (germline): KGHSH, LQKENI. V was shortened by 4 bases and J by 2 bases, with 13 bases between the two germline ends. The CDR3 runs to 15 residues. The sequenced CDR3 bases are TGTGCCAGCTCACTTCGCCGCGGCCCCACAGATACG. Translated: CASSLRRGPTDT. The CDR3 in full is CASSLRRGPTDTQYF. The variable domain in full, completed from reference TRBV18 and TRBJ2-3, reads NAGVMQNPRHLVRRRGQEARLRCSPMKGHSHVYWYRQLPEEGLKFMVYLQKENIIDESGMPKERFSAEFPKEGPSILRIQQVVRGDSAAYFCASSLRRGPTDTQYFGPGTRLTVL.

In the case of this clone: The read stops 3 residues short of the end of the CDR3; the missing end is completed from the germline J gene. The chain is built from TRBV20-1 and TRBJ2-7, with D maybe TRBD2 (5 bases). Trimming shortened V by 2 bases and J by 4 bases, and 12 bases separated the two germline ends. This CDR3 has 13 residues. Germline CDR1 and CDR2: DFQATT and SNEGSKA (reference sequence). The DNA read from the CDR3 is TGCAGTGCTAGAAGTCTAGCTGGTTACGAG. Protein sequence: CSARSLAGYE. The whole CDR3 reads CSARSLAGYEQYF.